The 26 T cell receptor beta chains below come from one sample, sequenced in a study of T cells after yellow fever vaccination. MiXCR, applied by TCRdb to the 5' RACE reads, yields one record per CDR3 protein. Of about 630,000 distinct CDR3 sequences listed, roughly an eighth are singletons. The input for sequencing was PBMCs, taken on the day of the yellow fever booster vaccination. The receptors stem from a man aged 25-40 years who received the YFV17D yellow fever vaccine.

The table lists this clonotype with a few counts. V and J are TRBV6-1 and TRBJ1-6; D remains unclear. V was clipped by 8 bases and J by 0 bases, with 17 bases between them. CDR1 and CDR2 from the germline V gene are MNHNS and SASEGT. There are 17 residues in the CDR3. As DNA, the CDR3 is TGTGCCAGCTCCGACGCCGGGCCAAGCTCCTATAATTCACCCCTCCACTTT. As protein: CASSDAGPSSYNSPLHF.

The chain couples TRBV24-1 to TRBJ2-5, with D uncertain. Germline V gene lookup returns CDR1 KGHDR and CDR2 SFDVKD. V was pared by 6 bases and J by 3 bases, with 10 bases between. The length of the CDR3 is 13 residues. The CDR3 spells CATSLWRKETQYF. CDR3 DNA sequence: TGTGCCACCAGTCTGTGGCGAAAAGAGACCCAGTACTTC.

This chain's CDR3 is CSLLGAGGYEQYF. In nucleotides, the CDR3 is TGCAGTCTACTAGGCGCAGGGGGCTACGAGCAGTACTTC. J is TRBJ2-7 and V is TRBV20-1; 7 bases align to TRBD1. This CDR3 is built from 13 residues. V trimming: 8 bases; J trimming: 3 bases; junction bases outside the gene matches: 10. CDR1 and CDR2 (germline): DFQATT, SNEGSKA (reference sequence).

The J gene is TRBJ2-7, the V gene TRBV20-1, with TRBD2 identical over 11 bases. The CDR3 extends over 14 amino acids. The germline CDR1 and CDR2 sequences are DFQATT and SNEGSKA (reference sequence). The trim removed 5 bases at V and 4 bases at J, leaving 7 bases unmatched. The CDR3 DNA reads TGCAGTGCTTTTCGGGCTAGCGGGAGGTACGAGCAGTACTTC. It codes for CSAFRASGRYEQYF.

The chain combines TRBV12-3 or TRBV12-4 with TRBJ1-5, with D unresolved. This CDR3 is built from 15 residues. V lost 5 bases to trimming and J lost 5 bases, with 16 bases between them. The CDR3 DNA is TGTGCCAGCAGTAGCTCGACCGTGAGGGATCAGCCCCAGCATTTT. Translating gives CASSSSTVRDQPQHF.

In this sample, this clonotype turned up once. The junction shows a germline mismatch at one end, possibly a read error. J is TRBJ2-7 and V is TRBV7-9, with TRBD2 matching 12 bases. This CDR3 has 15 amino acids. Per the germline V gene, CDR1 is SEHNR and CDR2 is FQNEAQ (reference sequence). CDR3: CASSTLAGGGYERYF. The CDR3 DNA is TGTGCCAGCAGTACACTAGCGGGAGGAGGCTACGAGCGGTACTTC.

This clonotype turned up a few times. The J gene is TRBJ2-3, the V gene TRBV12-3 or TRBV12-4, with no clear D. There are 14 residues in the CDR3. V shed 6 bases and J shed 4 bases, with 14 bases lying between them. The CDR3 DNA follows: TGTGCCAGCAGCTTCTTACTTGACTCAGATACGCAGTATTTT. Protein product: CASSFLLDSDTQYF.

This clonotype was counted many times. CDR3 in amino acids: CSARAGGNRETQYF. The DNA for the CDR3 is TGCAGTGCTCGGGCGGGAGGCAATCGGGAGACCCAGTACTTC. The J gene is TRBJ2-5, the V gene TRBV20-1; 8 bases fit TRBD2. The J segment lost 5 bases and the V segment lost 5 bases, leaving 10 bases of the junction unmatched. The CDR3 covers 14 residues. Germline assignment: CDR1 DFQATT and CDR2 SNEGSKA (reference sequence).

This clonotype has more than one count but fewer than ten. The chain is built from TRBV5-1 and TRBJ2-1, with TRBD2 matching over 9 bases. The CDR3 has 14 residues. Germline CDR1 and CDR2: SGHRS and YFSETQ. V was clipped by 6 bases and J by 8 bases; unmatched bases: 9. The CDR3 spells CASTAASGVDEQFF. DNA for the CDR3: TGCGCCAGCACCGCCGCTAGCGGGGTGGATGAGCAGTTCTTC.

The V gene is TRBV9, the J gene TRBJ1-1; 7 bases match TRBD1. CDR3 length equals 14 residues. Germline V gene sequence: CDR1 SGDLS, CDR2 YYNGEE. J gave up 4 bases and V 0 bases, and 3 bases lay outside the gene matches. The CDR3 protein is CASSVDHRGTEAFF. CDR3 sequence (DNA): TGTGCCAGCAGCGTAGACCACAGGGGCACTGAAGCTTTCTTT.

This clonotype came up a few times. The CDR3 DNA reads TGCAGCGTTGAAGGGACAGGGGATAGCACAGATACGCAGTATTTT. Protein product: CSVEGTGDSTDTQYF. The chain couples TRBV29-1 to TRBJ2-3, with 9 bases matching TRBD1. J lost 0 bases, V lost 1 base, and 2 bases had no gene match. Germline values: CDR1 SQVTM, CDR2 ANQGSEA. The CDR3 loop spans 15 amino acids.

The sample holds a few counts of this clonotype. V and J are TRBV29-1 and TRBJ2-2; D is undetermined. Trimming took off 8 bases at V and 2 bases at J, with 15 bases between the two ends. Germline lookup yields CDR1 SQVTM and CDR2 ANQGSEA. The CDR3 has 14 residues. CDR3 DNA sequence: TGCAGCATTACCCCCAGCGTAAACACCGGGGAGCTGTTTTTT. This translates into CSITPSVNTGELFF.

V usage is TRBV15 and J usage is TRBJ2-5; D ambiguous. Germline V gene lookup returns CDR1 LNHNV and CDR2 YYDKDF (reference sequence). The CDR3 extends over 13 amino acids. Trimming stripped 0 bases from V and 11 bases from J, with 13 bases between. This CDR3 reads CATSREYVRYQYF. CDR3 nucleotide sequence: TGTGCCACCAGCAGAGAATATGTTCGGTATCAGTACTTC.

This clonotype appeared a few times. This chain connects TRBV7-8 to TRBJ2-5, with D tentatively TRBD2 (6 bases). The V end was cut by 1 base, the J end by 4 bases, with 19 bases between. Germline CDR1 and CDR2: SGHVS and FQNEAQ. The CDR3 is 17 residues long. CDR3 sequence: CASSLEGLAGRGETQYF. The CDR3 region has the DNA TGTGCCAGCAGCTTAGAGGGCCTGGCGGGAAGGGGAGAGACCCAGTACTTC.

The rearrangement links TRBV9 to TRBJ2-4; either TRBD1 or TRBD2 may fit D (6 bases each). Trimming left V 0 bases short and J 2 bases short, with 9 bases between. The CDR3 has 15 residues. Germline lookup yields CDR1 SGDLS and CDR2 YYNGEE. CDR3: CASSVEGGSKNIQYF. The CDR3 nucleotides are TGTGCCAGCAGCGTAGAGGGGGGATCCAAAAACATTCAGTACTTC.

This chain uses TRBV5-5 with TRBJ1-1; TRBD1 might be the D (5 bases). The CDR3 length is 16 residues. V was pared by 0 bases and J by 0 bases, with 12 bases between. Germline V gene lookup returns CDR1 SGHKS and CDR2 YYEKEE (reference sequence). CDR3 DNA sequence: TGTGCCAGCAGCTTGGGACAGAACTGGATGAACACTGAAGCTTTCTTT. This sequence encodes CASSLGQNWMNTEAFF.

This sequence joins TRBV12-3 or TRBV12-4 and TRBJ2-2, with TRBD1 as a possible D gene (6 bases). This CDR3 has 14 residues. The ends were cut back, 6 bases at V and 4 bases at J, with 12 bases in the middle. The CDR3 loop is CASRGQGSTGELFF. The CDR3 DNA sequence: TGTGCCAGCAGGGGTCAGGGGAGCACCGGGGAGCTGTTTTTT.

The table lists this clonotype with many counts. This chain links TRBV20-1 with TRBJ2-3; 12 nucleotides line up with TRBD2. J lost 2 bases, V lost 2 bases, and 2 bases had no gene match. Per germline, CDR1 DFQATT and CDR2 SNEGSKA (reference sequence). The CDR3 covers 15 residues. CDR3 sequence reads: CSARRTSGTTDTQYF. The CDR3 coding sequence is TGCAGTGCTAGACGGACTAGCGGGACCACAGATACGCAGTATTTT.

This clonotype occurred a few times. The J gene is TRBJ1-2, the V gene TRBV4-1; D remains unclear. CDR3 length: 15 residues. V dropped 0 bases and J dropped 10 bases, with 18 bases sitting between them. The germline V gene has CDR1 MGHRA and CDR2 YSYEKL. Here the CDR3 DNA reads TGCGCCAGCAGCCAAGATCCCCCCCCGGCAGCCTACTACACCTTC. Encoded protein: CASSQDPPPAAYYTF.

This sequence joins TRBV24-1 and TRBJ2-5; 8 bases agree with TRBD2. This CDR3 region has 16 residues. Germline trimming cut 3 bases from V and 5 bases from J; bases unmatched to any gene: 10. The germline V gene has CDR1 KGHDR and CDR2 SFDVKD. In DNA form, the CDR3 reads TGTGCCACCAGTGATCCCCGAGCGGGAGTTGCGGAGACCCAGTACTTC. This encodes CATSDPRAGVAETQYF.

This clonotype was counted between two and nine times. The CDR3 here is CASSPRNGQGLGYTF. Here the CDR3 DNA reads TGTGCCAGCTCACCACGTAATGGACAGGGTTTGGGCTACACCTTC. The chain carries TRBV18 and TRBJ1-2; 8 nucleotides line up with TRBD1. V lost 1 base to trimming and J lost 8 bases; unmatched junction nucleotides: 9. The length of the CDR3 is 15 residues. Germline CDR1 KGHSH, CDR2 LQKENI.

This clonotype has just a few counts. The chain combines TRBV5-6 with TRBJ2-5; D perhaps matches TRBD2 (5 bases). CDR3 length equals 13 residues. V was clipped by 4 bases and J by 3 bases, with 10 bases between them. Germline CDR1 SGHDT, CDR2 YYEEEE. The CDR3 sequence is CASSREVEETQYF. The CDR3 nucleotides are TGTGCCAGCAGCCGGGAAGTGGAAGAGACCCAGTACTTC.

This clonotype was seen more than once but under ten times. The chain has TRBV7-2 and TRBJ2-3; 9 bases map to TRBD1. V lost 3 bases to trimming and J lost 4 bases; unmatched junction nucleotides: 5. CDR3 length: 15 amino acids. CDR1 is SGHTA, CDR2 FQGNSA, per germline. CDR3 sequence (DNA): TGTGCCAGCAGCTTTGGGGACAGGGACGCAGATACGCAGTATTTT. Translation: CASSFGDRDADTQYF.

The chain has TRBV9 and TRBJ2-7, with D possibly matching TRBD2 (7 bases). Germline loops: CDR1 SGDLS, CDR2 YYNGEE. The length of the CDR3 is 14 residues. Trimming took off 3 bases at V and 3 bases at J, with 13 bases between the two ends. CDR3 sequence: CASSAHREGYEQYF. The CDR3 DNA follows: TGTGCCAGCAGCGCGCACAGGGAGGGCTACGAGCAGTACTTC.

The chain links TRBV10-2 to TRBJ1-1; 7 bases are a match to TRBD1. J was trimmed by 6 bases and V by 10 bases; bases with no gene match: 17. The CDR3 consists of 15 residues. Germline CDR1 WSHSY, CDR2 SAAADI. DNA of the CDR3: TGCGCCACCGCTAACAGGGGAGTATGGTTCGCTGAAGCTTTCTTT. Its protein product is CATANRGVWFAEAFF.

This clonotype turned up a few times. CDR3 nucleotide sequence: TGTGCCAGCAGTTCCCCGGGACTAGCGGGATTTGTGAGAACCGGGGAGCTGTTTTTT. Amino acids: CASSSPGLAGFVRTGELFF. The chain combines TRBV6-5 with TRBJ2-2, with 13 bases lining up with TRBD2. Germline lookup yields CDR1 MNHEY and CDR2 SVGAGI. The CDR3 extends over 19 amino acids. V dropped 4 bases and J dropped 5; count of bases not matched to a gene: 13.